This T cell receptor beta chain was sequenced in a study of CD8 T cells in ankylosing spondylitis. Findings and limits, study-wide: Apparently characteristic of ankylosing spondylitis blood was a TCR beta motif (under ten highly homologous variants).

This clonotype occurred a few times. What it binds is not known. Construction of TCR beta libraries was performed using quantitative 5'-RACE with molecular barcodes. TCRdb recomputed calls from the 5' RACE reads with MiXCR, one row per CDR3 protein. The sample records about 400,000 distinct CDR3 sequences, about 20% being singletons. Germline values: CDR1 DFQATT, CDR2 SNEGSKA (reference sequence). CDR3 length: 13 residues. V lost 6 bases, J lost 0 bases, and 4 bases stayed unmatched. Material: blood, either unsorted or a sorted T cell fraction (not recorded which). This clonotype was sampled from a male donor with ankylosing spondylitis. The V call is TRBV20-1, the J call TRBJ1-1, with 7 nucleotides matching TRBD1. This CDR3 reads CSAMTGMNTEAFF. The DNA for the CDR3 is TGCAGTGCGATGACAGGGATGAACACTGAAGCTTTCTTT.